Below are 14 T cell receptor beta chains sequenced from a single sample in a study of blood T cell dynamics during melanoma immunotherapy. Clones were read by immunoSEQ multiplex PCR, and TCRdb kept only the in-frame ones, dropping some. In the table there are 5,500 to 6,500 clones, about 85% of which are singletons. Time point described: pre-treatment baseline. The sample here was blood, taken from a patient treated with checkpoint blockade. These receptors all come from a human donor with melanoma.

This clone is a singleton in its sample. This sequence joins TRBV5-4 and TRBJ2-7, with D perhaps given as TRBD1 or TRBD2 (5 bases each). The CDR3 covers 13 residues. Trimming pared 4 bases from V and 6 bases from J, leaving 14 bases between. Germline CDR1 is SGHNT and CDR2 is YYREEE (reference sequence). This CDR3 reads CASSLQGGGEQYF. For the CDR3, the DNA is TGTGCCAGCAGCCTCCAGGGCGGAGGCGAGCAGTACTTC.

The chain recombines TRBV5-1 with TRBJ1-2; 7 positions match TRBD1. Germline lookup yields CDR1 SGHRS and CDR2 YFSETQ. The CDR3 sequence is 13 residues long. J was trimmed by 2 bases and V by 5 bases; bases with no gene match: 3. The DNA for the CDR3 is TGCGCCAGCAGGGGGGGACAGAACTATGGCTACACCTTC. Residues: CASRGGQNYGYTF.

CDR3 residues: CASSVLVGTENTGELFF. The CDR3 DNA reads as TGTGCCAGCAGCGTACTCGTGGGGACAGAGAACACCGGGGAGCTGTTTTTT. The chain couples TRBV9 to TRBJ2-2; TRBD1 matches at 7 bases. The germline CDR1 and CDR2 sequences are SGDLS and YYNGEE. Trimming took 1 base from V and 1 from J; bases not matched to a gene: 7. The CDR3 sequence is 17 residues long.

The chain joins TRBV6-1 to TRBJ1-2, with a tentative D call TRBD1 (5 bases). V lost 3 bases to trimming and J lost 2 bases, with 13 bases between them. This CDR3 spans 15 amino acids. Germline CDR1 and CDR2: MNHNS and SASEGT. CDR3 in amino acids: CASSDGQGANYGYTF. DNA for the CDR3: TGTGCCAGCAGTGATGGGCAGGGAGCCAACTATGGCTACACCTTC.

The chain combines TRBV5-1 with TRBJ1-3, with a weak D call TRBD1 (6 bases). Germline values: CDR1 SGHRS, CDR2 YFSETQ. V lost 1 base, J lost 0 bases, and 11 bases lay in between. The CDR3 loop spans 16 amino acids. The CDR3, as DNA: TGCGCCAGCAGCTTGACAGGGATGGACTCTGGAAACACCATATATTTT. The encoded protein is CASSLTGMDSGNTIYF.

This chain uses TRBV4-1 with TRBJ2-1, with D uncertain. The CDR3 is made up of 16 amino acids. V lost 1 base to trimming and J lost 3 bases, with 13 bases between them. Germline V lookup: CDR1 MGHRA, CDR2 YSYEKL. CDR3 loop: CASSQVDLLFYNEQFF. The CDR3 nucleotides read TGCGCCAGCAGCCAAGTGGACCTTCTGTTCTACAATGAGCAGTTCTTC.

The chain has TRBV29-1 and TRBJ1-4; D call uncertain. Germline CDR1 is SQVTM and CDR2 is ANQGSEA. The CDR3 consists of 13 residues. Trimming left V 4 bases short and J 4 bases short, with 10 bases between. The CDR3 sequence: CSVVEGFNEKLFF. The CDR3 DNA sequence: TGCAGCGTTGTAGAGGGATTTAATGAAAAACTGTTTTTT.

The chain joins TRBV7-2 to TRBJ1-2; D remains ambiguous. CDR3 length equals 14 residues. V lost 4 bases to trimming and J lost 4 bases, with 13 bases between them. Germline assignment: CDR1 SGHTA and CDR2 FQGNSA. The CDR3 loop is CASSSTVGAYGYTF. In DNA, the CDR3 is TGTGCCAGCAGCTCGACGGTAGGCGCCTATGGCTACACCTTC.

This rearrangement joins TRBV15 to TRBJ1-2; D call uncertain. The V gene lost 6 bases and the J gene lost 1 base, with 9 bases spanning the gap. The germline V gene has CDR1 LNHNV and CDR2 YYDKDF (reference sequence). The CDR3 extends over 13 amino acids. The CDR3 region has the DNA TGTGCCACCAGACGGACGGATAACTATGGCTACACCTTC. Encoded protein: CATRRTDNYGYTF.

This clone turned up a few times. The chain links TRBV5-1 to TRBJ1-4; TRBD1 matches 9 bases. Trimming cost V 3 bases and J 6 bases; bases outside gene matches: 6. The CDR3 sequence is 15 residues long. In germline, CDR1 is SGHRS, CDR2 YFSETQ. CDR3 nucleotide sequence: TGCGCCAGCAGCTCAACAGGGGGCTGGGATGAAAAACTGTTTTTT. It translates to CASSSTGGWDEKLFF.

The chain uses TRBV5-1 and TRBJ2-7; possibly TRBD1 or TRBD2 for D (5 bases each). Trimming removed 2 bases at V and 0 bases at J, with 9 bases between. The germline gives CDR1 SGHRS, CDR2 YFSETQ. The CDR3 has 14 amino acids. CDR3 sequence reads: CASSFGGSSYEQYF. In DNA, the CDR3 is TGCGCCAGCAGCTTTGGGGGTAGCTCCTACGAGCAGTACTTC.

The CDR3 sequence: CASSQGFVGSSYNSPLHF. CDR3 nucleotide sequence: TGCGCCAGCAGCCAAGGGTTTGTAGGGAGCTCCTATAATTCACCCCTCCACTTT. The rearrangement joins TRBV4-1 to TRBJ1-6; D call uncertain. The CDR3 is 18 amino acids. Trimming removed 1 base from V and 0 bases from J, with 13 bases in between. Germline V lookup: CDR1 MGHRA, CDR2 YSYEKL.

This sequence joins TRBV6-1 and TRBJ2-3, with 7 bases that match TRBD1. V dropped 7 bases and J dropped 3; count of bases not matched to a gene: 10. CDR1 and CDR2 (germline): MNHNS, SASEGT. The CDR3 has 15 residues. This chain's CDR3 is CASNRGKGPTDTQYF. The DNA of the CDR3 is TGTGCCAGCAACAGGGGAAAGGGACCTACAGATACGCAGTATTTT.

The chain uses TRBV7-2 and TRBJ2-7; D possibly corresponds to TRBD2 (6 bases). Trimming removed 0 bases from V and 6 bases from J, with 15 bases in between. CDR3 length: 15 residues. Looked up from germline, CDR1 is SGHTA and CDR2 is FQGNSA. The CDR3 spells CASSLAHREPVEQYF. In nucleotides, the CDR3 is TGTGCCAGCAGCTTAGCGCATCGGGAGCCCGTCGAGCAGTACTTC.